Listed below are T cell receptor beta chains from one sample, sequenced in a study of CD8 T cells in Susac syndrome. TCRdb reprocessed the immunoSEQ multiplex PCR reads with MiXCR, giving one entry per CDR3 protein. The sample lists under 200,000 distinct CDR3 sequences; around 95% were seen once. Sequencing was carried out using CD8+ T cells from PBMCs. These receptors were obtained from a human donor with multiple sclerosis. Each CDR3 is given with its conserved first and last residue. The order of the fields is V gene, D gene, J gene, clone size, CDR3 protein, CDR3 DNA. A D gene is named only where the DNA matches it firmly. A row's size may be missing; if present it is once, few, many or a size class.

V: TRBV20-1; D: .; J: TRBJ2-7; size: .; CDR3: CSADHPGGYEQYF; DNA: TGCAGTGCCGATCACCCTGGGGGGTACGAGCAGTACTTC
V: TRBV5-1; D: .; J: TRBJ1-5; size: .; CDR3: CASSAAGQPQHF; DNA: TGCGCCAGCAGCGCGGCCGGTCAGCCCCAGCATTTT
V: TRBV20-1; D: TRBD1; J: TRBJ1-2; size: .; CDR3: CSARDWGTGDGYTF; DNA: TGCAGTGCTAGAGATTGGGGGACAGGGGATGGCTACACCTTC
V: TRBV9; D: TRBD1; J: TRBJ2-7; size: .; CDR3: CASSGQGGRYEQYF; DNA: TGTGCCAGCAGCGGACAGGGGGGTAGGTACGAGCAGTACTTC
V: TRBV20-1; D: .; J: TRBJ2-5; size: .; CDR3: CSARAQETQYF; DNA: TGCAGTGCTAGGGCCCAAGAGACCCAGTACTTC
V: TRBV28; D: .; J: TRBJ2-5; size: .; CDR3: CASSHGLLGETQYF; DNA: TGTGCCAGCAGCCATGGGCTCTTGGGCGAGACCCAGTACTTC
V: TRBV29-1; D: .; J: TRBJ2-1; size: .; CDR3: CSVEFSNEQFF; DNA: TGCAGCGTTGAATTTTCCAATGAGCAGTTCTTC
V: TRBV20-1; D: .; J: TRBJ1-2; size: .; CDR3: CSAPREGYRGEGYTF; DNA: TGCAGTGCTCCCAGGGAGGGCTACCGAGGGGAGGGCTACACCTTC
V: TRBV7-3; D: TRBD2; J: TRBJ2-3; size: .; CDR3: CASSLRLAGGPLGTDTQYF; DNA: TGTGCCAGCAGCTTACGACTAGCGGGAGGGCCCTTAGGCACAGATACGCAGTATTTT
V: TRBV27; D: TRBD1; J: TRBJ2-1; size: .; CDR3: CASSLGTAAYNEQFF; DNA: TGTGCCAGCAGTTTAGGGACAGCGGCCTACAATGAGCAGTTCTTC
V: TRBV3-1; D: .; J: TRBJ1-2; size: .; CDR3: CASSQVPGNYGYTF; DNA: TGTGCCAGCAGCCAAGTTCCAGGGAACTATGGCTACACCTTC
V: TRBV2; D: TRBD2; J: TRBJ2-3; size: .; CDR3: CASSEAPSGGPDTQYF; DNA: TGTGCCAGCAGTGAAGCGCCTAGCGGGGGTCCCGATACGCAGTATTTT
V: TRBV7-9; D: TRBD1; J: TRBJ2-1; size: .; CDR3: CASTDIRDSNNEQFF; DNA: TGTGCCAGCACCGATATACGGGACAGTAACAATGAGCAGTTCTTC
V: TRBV5-6; D: .; J: TRBJ2-1; size: .; CDR3: CASSSSGEQFF; DNA: TGTGCCAGCAGCTCGAGCGGGGAGCAGTTCTTC
V: TRBV12-3/TRBV12-4; D: .; J: TRBJ2-1; size: .; CDR3: CASGSSGPYNEQFF; DNA: TGTGCCAGCGGGAGTAGCGGCCCCTACAATGAGCAGTTCTTC
V: TRBV14; D: TRBD1; J: TRBJ2-1; size: .; CDR3: CASSLSDRGAYNEQFF; DNA: TGTGCCAGCAGCCTATCGGACAGGGGGGCCTACAATGAGCAGTTCTTC
V: TRBV4-1; D: .; J: TRBJ2-7; size: .; CDR3: CASSQGNSPYEQYF; DNA: TGCGCCAGCAGCCAAGGTAATAGCCCCTACGAGCAGTACTTC
V: TRBV18; D: TRBD1; J: TRBJ2-7; size: .; CDR3: CASSASRDSPYEQYF; DNA: TGTGCCAGCTCGGCAAGCCGGGACAGTCCTTACGAGCAGTACTTC
V: TRBV27; D: TRBD2; J: TRBJ2-1; size: .; CDR3: CASRLAGHNEQFF; DNA: TGTGCCAGCAGACTAGCGGGACACAATGAGCAGTTCTTC
V: TRBV20-1; D: .; J: TRBJ2-1; size: .; CDR3: CSARERGGRVTEQFF; DNA: TGCAGTGCTAGAGAGAGAGGGGGGAGGGTGACTGAGCAGTTCTTC
V: TRBV20-1; D: TRBD1; J: TRBJ2-1; size: .; CDR3: CRMSGQGYNEQFF; DNA: TGCAGGATGTCGGGACAGGGATACAATGAGCAGTTCTTC
V: TRBV29-1; D: .; J: TRBJ2-5; size: once; CDR3: CSGTEETQYF; DNA: TGCAGCGGGACAGAAGAGACCCAGTACTTC
V: TRBV29-1; D: .; J: TRBJ2-7; size: .; CDR3: CSVEDVPDSHGGDQYF; DNA: TGCAGCGTTGAAGATGTACCGGACAGCCACGGCGGCGATCAGTACTTC
V: TRBV20-1; D: .; J: TRBJ2-2; size: .; CDR3: CSARGWTNKSWGGELFF; DNA: TGCAGTGCTAGAGGGTGGACTAATAAGAGTTGGGGCGGGGAGCTGTTTTTT
V: TRBV20-1; D: .; J: TRBJ2-6; size: .; CDR3: CSAWTARGANVLTF; DNA: TGCAGTGCGTGGACTGCCCGAGGGGCCAACGTCCTGACTTTC
V: TRBV20-1; D: .; J: TRBJ1-4; size: .; CDR3: CSARRRGDDKLFF; DNA: TGCAGTGCTAGAAGAAGAGGGGATGACAAACTGTTTTTT
V: TRBV7-9; D: .; J: TRBJ1-2; size: .; CDR3: CASSLLWDGYTF; DNA: TGTGCCAGCAGCTTATTGTGGGATGGCTACACCTTC
V: TRBV20-1; D: TRBD1; J: TRBJ1-5; size: .; CDR3: CSAPTGEGGDQPQHF; DNA: TGCAGTGCGCCGACAGGGGAAGGCGGCGATCAGCCCCAGCATTTT
V: TRBV6-6; D: TRBD1; J: TRBJ1-5; size: once; CDR3: CASSYSVTGDQPQHF; DNA: TGTGCCAGCAGTTACTCGGTGACAGGGGATCAGCCCCAGCATTTT
V: TRBV29-1; D: .; J: TRBJ1-2; size: .; CDR3: CSVEGRNYGYTF; DNA: TGCAGCGTTGAAGGCAGGAACTATGGCTACACCTTC
V: TRBV10-2; D: .; J: TRBJ2-2; size: .; CDR3: CATSPYASLAGELFF; DNA: TGCGCCACCAGCCCCTATGCTAGCCTCGCCGGGGAGCTGTTTTTT
V: TRBV7-9; D: .; J: TRBJ2-7; size: .; CDR3: CASSLVGHPRTYEQYF; DNA: TGTGCCAGCAGCTTAGTGGGACACCCCCGAACCTACGAGCAGTACTTC
V: TRBV5-1; D: TRBD1; J: TRBJ1-6; size: once; CDR3: CASSSKQGQSNSPLHF; DNA: TGCGCCAGCAGCTCGAAACAGGGACAGTCTAATTCACCCCTCCACTTT
V: TRBV5-1; D: TRBD2; J: TRBJ2-1; size: .; CDR3: CASSSWIAGDYNEQFF; DNA: TGCGCCAGCAGCTCCTGGATAGCGGGGGACTACAATGAGCAGTTCTTC
V: TRBV21-1; D: .; J: TRBJ2-2; size: .; CDR3: CASSNEDSDAGELFF; DNA: TGTGCCAGCAGCAACGAGGACAGCGATGCCGGGGAGCTGTTTTTT
V: TRBV13; D: TRBD2; J: TRBJ2-2; size: .; CDR3: CASSLASGRAGELFF; DNA: TGTGCCAGCAGCTTAGCCAGCGGGAGGGCCGGGGAGCTGTTTTTT
V: TRBV27; D: .; J: TRBJ2-7; size: .; CDR3: CASIGGIGPYEQYF; DNA: TGTGCCAGCATCGGCGGCATCGGACCCTACGAGCAGTACTTC
V: TRBV7-9; D: .; J: TRBJ2-7; size: .; CDR3: CASSLGLSEQCF; DNA: TGTGCCAGCAGCTTAGGTCTCTCCGAGCAGTGCTTC
V: TRBV7-9; D: .; J: TRBJ2-7; size: .; CDR3: CASSTGAGEQYF; DNA: TGTGCCAGCAGCACTGGGGCGGGAGAGCAGTACTTC
V: TRBV11-2; D: TRBD2; J: TRBJ2-3; size: .; CDR3: CASSFSSGAEDTQYF; DNA: TGTGCCAGCAGCTTTTCTAGCGGGGCGGAAGATACGCAGTATTTT